These 20 T cell receptor beta chains came from one sample sequenced in a study of vaccination effects on CD4 cells after COVID-19. Before sequencing took place, the ViraFEST assay used viral peptide pools to expand antigen-specific CD4+ T cells. Cells that had been cultured for approximately ten days were the source of isolated CD4+ T cells. Documented for the person is a PCR-confirmed SARS-CoV-2 infection occurring between March and December 2020. Their antigen targets remain unknown. Sequencing used immunoSEQ multiplex PCR; TCRdb keeps in-frame clones, though not all of them. The table shows tens of thousands of clones, with 65% to 80% occurring only once. The sample here was CD4+ T cells from PBMCs cultured with HIV peptides, taken before COVID-19 vaccination. Subset described: HIV-1 Nef peptide pool negative control/reference culture. These TCRs come from a human donor who had a prior SARS-CoV-2 infection.

The J gene is TRBJ2-1, the V gene TRBV10-3; tentatively, D is TRBD1 or TRBD2 (5 bases each). The CDR3 covers 15 residues. CDR1 and CDR2 (germline): ENHRY, SYGVKD. V was cut by 5 bases and J by 8 bases, with 19 bases left in between. The DNA of the CDR3 is TGTGCCATCAGTACCGGGACCCAAGCGGCGTATGAGCAGTTCTTC. Protein: CAISTGTQAAYEQFF.

V gene TRBV28 combines with J gene TRBJ1-1; D is possibly TRBD1 (6 bases). Germline lookup yields CDR1 MDHEN and CDR2 SYDVKM. The ends were cut back, 7 bases at V and 6 bases at J, with 27 bases in the middle. This CDR3 is 17 amino acids long. The CDR3 bases are TGTGCCAGCATCCCATCAATGGGGACACCCCTCGACGCTGAAGCTTTCTTT. Its protein is CASIPSMGTPLDAEAFF.

The chain employs TRBV11-1 and TRBJ2-5; D remains unclear. V lost 8 bases and J 4 bases, leaving 8 bases between the germline ends. The CDR3 is 11 amino acids. From germline, CDR1 is SGHAT and CDR2 FQDESV (reference sequence). The CDR3 loop reads CASGERETQYF. In nucleotides, the CDR3 is TGTGCCAGCGGGGAAAGAGAGACCCAGTACTTC.

This chain connects TRBV5-4 to TRBJ2-6; D gene ambiguous. The CDR3 contains 14 residues. The V gene lost 0 bases and the J gene lost 4 bases, with 5 bases spanning the gap. CDR1 SGHNT and CDR2 YYREEE come from the germline V gene (reference sequence). The CDR3 sequence: CASSLDLGANVLTF. The DNA of the CDR3 is TGTGCCAGCAGCTTGGATTTGGGGGCCAACGTCCTGACTTTC. Looking up the rest from reference TRBV5-4 and TRBJ2-6 gives the full variable domain: ETGVTQSPTHLIKTRGQQVTLRCSSQSGHNTVSWYQQALGQGPQFIFQYYREEENGRGNFPPRFSGLQFPNYSSELNVNALELDDSALYLCASSLDLGANVLTFGAGSRLTVL.

This clone has just one count. This chain joins TRBV7-2 and TRBJ2-5, with no clear D. CDR1 SGHTA and CDR2 FQGNSA come from the germline V gene. The CDR3 runs 12 residues. Trimming stripped 3 bases from V and 9 bases from J, with 11 bases between. The CDR3 region is CASSFVGRAQYF. CDR3 nucleotide sequence: TGTGCCAGCAGCTTTGTGGGTAGGGCCCAGTACTTC.

This chain uses TRBV7-2 with TRBJ2-7, with 10 bases matching TRBD2. This CDR3 is 15 amino acids long. The germline CDR1 and CDR2 sequences are SGHTA and FQGNSA. With V trimmed by 1 base and J by 6 bases, 6 bases remained unmatched. The CDR3 spells CASSLVASGGSEQYF. DNA for the CDR3: TGTGCCAGCAGCTTAGTCGCTAGCGGGGGCTCCGAGCAGTACTTC.

J is TRBJ1-1 and V is TRBV6-5, with no clear D. The CDR3 is 13 amino acids. Trimming took 0 bases from V and 1 from J, leaving 3 bases between them. Germline values: CDR1 MNHEY, CDR2 SVGAGI. The CDR3 reads CASSYSSNTEAFF. In DNA, the CDR3 is TGTGCCAGCAGTTACTCTTCGAACACTGAAGCTTTCTTT.

V usage is TRBV5-6 and J usage is TRBJ1-1; D gene uncertain. Deletions cut 0 bases from V and 1 base from J, with 10 bases between. Germline V lookup: CDR1 SGHDT, CDR2 YYEEEE. This CDR3 spans 15 amino acids. Written as DNA, the CDR3 is TGTGCCAGCAGCTTGGTGCCCGGGTCGAACACTGAAGCTTTCTTT. This gives the protein CASSLVPGSNTEAFF.

The V and J genes are TRBV5-1 and TRBJ2-1; no clear D gene. The CDR3 runs to 12 residues. The ends were cut back, 1 base at V and 3 bases at J, with 2 bases in the middle. The germline gives CDR1 SGHRS, CDR2 YFSETQ. The CDR3 sequence is CASSLFYNEQFF. The CDR3 DNA sequence: TGCGCCAGCAGCTTGTTCTACAATGAGCAGTTCTTC.

The V and J genes are TRBV11-3 and TRBJ2-1; 7 bases are shared with TRBD2. The ends lost 5 bases at V and 3 bases at J; junction bases unmatched: 4. The germline CDR1 and CDR2 sequences are SGHNT and YENEEA. The CDR3 sequence is 14 residues long. The CDR3 region has the DNA TGTGCCAGCAGCGTCCGCGGGGGCTACAATGAGCAGTTCTTC. Translation gives CASSVRGGYNEQFF.

V is TRBV5-4 and J is TRBJ2-5, with D hard to call. V lost 2 bases and J lost 4, with 18 bases in between. Germline V CDR1 and CDR2: SGHNT, YYREEE (reference sequence). The CDR3 contains 16 residues. In DNA, the CDR3 is TGTGCCAGCAGCTTTGGTCCTGTGATCGGCCGAGAGACCCAGTACTTC. This translates into CASSFGPVIGRETQYF.

The chain uses TRBV7-9 and TRBJ1-2, with TRBD1 identical over 10 bases. The V gene end was trimmed by 0 bases and the J gene end by 7 bases; junction bases not matched to a gene: 5. CDR1 and CDR2 (germline): SEHNR, FQNEAQ (reference sequence). The CDR3 extends over 15 amino acids. The CDR3 protein is CASSLAGTGVGGYTF. The CDR3 DNA sequence: TGTGCCAGCAGCTTAGCCGGGACAGGGGTAGGTGGCTACACCTTC.

J is TRBJ2-1 and V is TRBV2; weak D call: TRBD1 (6 bases). Trimming took 7 bases from V and 2 from J, leaving 15 bases between them. CDR3 size: 15 residues. Looked up from germline, CDR1 is SNHLY and CDR2 is FYNNEI. As DNA, the CDR3 is TGTGCCAGCAACCTTTGGGGGCCCACCTACAATGAGCAGTTCTTC. Its translation: CASNLWGPTYNEQFF.

This clone came up once. The chain combines TRBV6-5 with TRBJ2-1; D possibly corresponds to TRBD2 (5 bases). This CDR3 spans 13 amino acids. The germline gives CDR1 MNHEY, CDR2 SVGAGI. Trimming shortened V by 6 bases and J by 9 bases, and 15 bases separated the two germline ends. The CDR3 region is CASRLQTMSEQFF. CDR3 DNA sequence: TGTGCCAGCAGGCTACAGACTATGAGTGAGCAGTTCTTC.

The chain has TRBV7-9 and TRBJ2-7; D unresolved. This CDR3 is 16 amino acids long. Germline values: CDR1 SEHNR, CDR2 FQNEAQ (reference sequence). V gave up 3 bases and J gave up 0 bases, with 15 bases separating them. CDR3 DNA sequence: TGTGCCAGCAGCTTCGTCGGACGGTCGGCCTCCTACGAGCAGTACTTC. Amino acids: CASSFVGRSASYEQYF.

J is TRBJ2-2 and V is TRBV5-1; 8 nucleotides align to TRBD1. In germline, CDR1 is SGHRS, CDR2 YFSETQ. Germline trimming cut 6 bases from V and 0 bases from J; bases unmatched to any gene: 4. This CDR3 comprises 15 residues. As DNA, the CDR3 is TGCGCCAGCATCCCACAGGGGGCGAACACCGGGGAGCTGTTTTTT. Translated: CASIPQGANTGELFF.

In its sample, this clone was seen a few times. The V call is TRBV7-8, the J call TRBJ2-7; the match to TRBD2 covers 7 bases. Germline values: CDR1 SGHVS, CDR2 FQNEAQ. CDR3 length equals 14 residues. After removal of 8 bases from V and 2 bases from J, the junction contained 9 bases not matched to a gene. CDR3 region: CASSRLGLAYEQYF. CDR3 sequence (DNA): TGTGCCAGCTCGAGGTTAGGACTAGCCTACGAGCAGTACTTC.

The chain employs TRBV2 and TRBJ2-2; perhaps TRBD1 as D (5 bases). V lost 6 bases and J 6 bases, leaving 11 bases between the germline ends. This CDR3 is built from 13 residues. CDR1 and CDR2 (germline): SNHLY, FYNNEI. CDR3 bases: TGTGCCAGCAGCAAACCAGGGCCCGGGGAGCTGTTTTTT. Its translation is CASSKPGPGELFF.

This clone was detected once. The J gene is TRBJ2-1, the V gene TRBV28; D gene uncertain. Trimming removed 5 bases from V and 4 bases from J, with 6 bases in between. The CDR3 is 12 amino acids. Germline loops: CDR1 MDHEN, CDR2 SYDVKM. Here the CDR3 reads CASSDLYNEQFF. The CDR3 coding sequence is TGTGCCAGCAGTGACCTATACAATGAGCAGTTCTTC.

This clone has just one count. V is TRBV9 and J is TRBJ2-1, with D unresolved. Germline CDR1 is SGDLS and CDR2 is YYNGEE. There are 14 residues in the CDR3. The germline V and J ends were trimmed by 0 bases and 7 bases, with 11 bases remaining between them. DNA for the CDR3: TGTGCCAGCAGCGTAGGACAACATCGGAATGAGCAGTTCTTC. It is translated as CASSVGQHRNEQFF.